Shown below are 29 T cell receptor beta chains from a single sample sequenced in a study of CD8+ T cells in alopecia areata. Treatment specified: oral pan-JAK inhibitor, 5-10 mg twice daily. Investigators isolated RNA and reverse transcribed it into cDNA to act as the sequencing template. The table came from immunoSEQ multiplex PCR; TCRdb's copy has only in-frame clones and leaves some out. In the table there are approximately 90,000 clones, around three quarters of which are singletons. The sequenced sample was CD8+ T cells sorted from blood, obtained between weeks 43 and 45, from a patient treated with tofacitinib. Source of these receptors: a human donor with alopecia areata.

V usage is TRBV19 and J usage is TRBJ1-1; D uncertain. The CDR3 is made up of 15 amino acids. V was shortened by 4 bases and J by 4 bases, with 16 bases between the two germline ends. Per the germline V gene, CDR1 is LNHDA and CDR2 is SQIVND (reference sequence). CDR3 in DNA: TGTGCCAGTAGTACCTTGTCGACGGTGAGCACTGAAGCTTTCTTT. This encodes CASSTLSTVSTEAFF.

A word on this clone: The junction differs from germline at one of its ends, possibly a read error. The rearrangement joins TRBV10-3 to TRBJ1-1; D is ambiguous. From germline, CDR1 is ENHRY and CDR2 SYGVKD. This CDR3 contains 12 residues. The CDR3 spells CAITEGNTEAFF. In DNA, the CDR3 is TGTGCCATCACTGAGGGGAACACTGAAGCTTTCTTT.

The table lists this clone with a few counts. This rearrangement joins TRBV19 to TRBJ1-4; maybe TRBD1 (5 bases). Germline CDR1 LNHDA, CDR2 SQIVND (reference sequence). The CDR3 is 16 residues long. Trimming pared 5 bases from V and 3 bases from J, leaving 16 bases between. DNA for the CDR3: TGTGCCAGTAGTTCCGGGCCCCGGGGGGCTAATGAAAAACTGTTTTTT. This encodes CASSSGPRGANEKLFF.

The gene calls are TRBV5-1 and TRBJ1-1; no definite D call. The CDR3 length is 15 residues. With 1 base removed from V and 1 base from J, the gap between germline ends came to 11 bases. Looked up from germline, CDR1 is SGHRS and CDR2 is YFSETQ. The DNA of the CDR3 is TGCGCCAGCAGCTTGCATTCGGCACCGAACACTGAAGCTTTCTTT. It specifies CASSLHSAPNTEAFF.

This chain connects TRBV27 to TRBJ1-2, with D possibly matching TRBD1 (6 bases). CDR1 is MNHEY, CDR2 SMNVEV, per germline (reference sequence). V lost 2 bases, J lost 4 bases, and 11 bases lay in between. The CDR3 consists of 14 residues. In DNA form, the CDR3 reads TGTGCCAGCAGTTTAAAGACAGGATTCTATGGCTACACCTTC. Encoded protein: CASSLKTGFYGYTF.

The chain employs TRBV29-1 and TRBJ2-1, with unresolved D. CDR1 is SQVTM, CDR2 ANQGSEA, per germline. This CDR3 contains 10 residues. Deletions cut 5 bases from V and 7 bases from J, with 6 bases between. CDR3 sequence: CSVMGNEQFF. DNA of the CDR3: TGCAGCGTTATGGGGAATGAGCAGTTCTTC.

The chain uses TRBV4-3 and TRBJ1-1, with D hard to call. Deletions cut 4 bases from V and 1 base from J, with 13 bases between. CDR1 and CDR2 (germline): LGHNA, YSLEER. This CDR3 spans 15 amino acids. This chain's CDR3 is CASSPAGSGNTEAFF. Here the CDR3 DNA reads TGCGCCAGCAGCCCCGCGGGTTCCGGGAACACTGAAGCTTTCTTT.

The V gene is TRBV5-1, the J gene TRBJ2-1; no clear D gene. Germline V gene data show CDR1 as SGHRS and CDR2 as YFSETQ. The CDR3 is made up of 15 amino acids. V shed 4 bases and J shed 0 bases, with 11 bases lying between them. DNA of the CDR3: TGCGCCAGCAGCCTCGACGGAAGCTCCTACAATGAGCAGTTCTTC. Its translation: CASSLDGSSYNEQFF. The whole variable domain, filled in from reference TRBV5-1 and TRBJ2-1, reads KAGVTQTPRYLIKTRGQQVTLSCSPISGHRSVSWYQQTPGQGLQFLFEYFSETQRNKGNFPGRFSGRQFSNSRSEMNVSTLELGDSALYLCASSLDGSSYNEQFFGPGTRLTVL.

This clone was recorded once. V usage is TRBV9 and J usage is TRBJ1-5; the match to TRBD1 covers 7 bases. This CDR3 comprises 15 residues. Unmatched junction bases numbered 3, after V lost 0 bases and J lost 3 bases. Per germline, CDR1 SGDLS and CDR2 YYNGEE. The CDR3 nucleotides are TGTGCCAGCAGCGTAGGACAGGGACTCAATCAGCCCCAGCATTTT. The encoded protein is CASSVGQGLNQPQHF.

The chain employs TRBV19 and TRBJ1-5, with a weak D call TRBD1 (6 bases). Germline V lookup: CDR1 LNHDA, CDR2 SQIVND (reference sequence). The ends were cut back, 8 bases at V and 0 bases at J, with 20 bases in the middle. This CDR3 spans 17 amino acids. This chain's CDR3 is CASWDTNLGYSNQPQHF. In DNA, the CDR3 is TGTGCCAGTTGGGACACCAACCTGGGATATAGCAATCAGCCCCAGCATTTT.

The CDR3: CSVDDTEAFF. The CDR3 nucleotides read TGCAGCGTTGACGACACTGAAGCTTTCTTT. V and J are TRBV29-1 and TRBJ1-1, with no clear D. Deletions cut 3 bases from V and 3 bases from J, with 2 bases between. The germline CDR1 and CDR2 sequences are SQVTM and ANQGSEA. This CDR3 is 10 amino acids long.

The genes are TRBV2 and TRBJ1-4; D gene ambiguous. In germline, CDR1 is SNHLY, CDR2 FYNNEI. The V end lost 1 base, the J end lost 6 bases, and 12 bases lay between the germline ends. The CDR3 extends over 15 amino acids. As DNA, the CDR3 is TGTGCCAGCAGTGAAGGTAGCTCCAGTTATGAAAAACTGTTTTTT. It yields the protein CASSEGSSSYEKLFF. Together with reference TRBV2 and TRBJ1-4, the CDR3 gives the full variable domain: EPEVTQTPSHQVTQMGQEVILRCVPISNHLYFYWYRQILGQKVEFLVSFYNNEISEKSEIFDDQFSVERPDGSNFTLKIRSTKLEDSAMYFCASSEGSSSYEKLFFGSGTQLSVL.

V usage is TRBV4-3 and J usage is TRBJ2-3, with a weak D call TRBD2 (5 bases). Germline CDR1 reads LGHNA; CDR2 reads YSLEER. V gave up 2 bases and J gave up 3 bases, with 12 bases separating them. This CDR3 contains 15 residues. CDR3 nucleotides: TGCGCCAGCAGCCAAACGCGGGCGAGGACAGATACGCAGTATTTT. It specifies CASSQTRARTDTQYF.

The rearrangement joins TRBV6-5 to TRBJ1-1, with D tentatively TRBD1 (5 bases). This CDR3 has 15 residues. Trimming shortened V by 0 bases and J by 8 bases, and 16 bases separated the two germline ends. The V gene's germline CDR1 is MNHEY and CDR2 SVGAGI. The CDR3: CASSYSGPGREEAFF. The CDR3, as DNA: TGTGCCAGCAGTTACTCGGGGCCTGGCAGGGAGGAAGCTTTCTTT.

The chain is built from TRBV9 and TRBJ2-3; 8 nucleotides line up with TRBD1. The junction had 3 bases not matched to a gene; V was cut back by 2 bases and J by 4 bases. This CDR3 has 14 residues. CDR1 and CDR2 (germline): SGDLS, YYNGEE. The CDR3 sequence is CASSVGQGSDTQYF. The CDR3 DNA reads as TGTGCCAGCAGCGTCGGACAGGGTTCAGATACGCAGTATTTT.

Points on this clone: One junction end does not reproduce the germline sequence, and a read error may be involved. The chain combines TRBV9 with TRBJ2-3; tentatively, D is TRBD2 (5 bases). Germline V CDR1 and CDR2: SGDLS, YYNGEE. CDR3 length: 12 residues. CDR3 sequence (DNA): TGTGCCAGCAGCGCGACGCCGGGAAGAAAGGATTTT. It translates to CASSATPGRKDF. The full variable domain, in which reference TRBV9 and TRBJ2-3 provide the parts outside the CDR3, is DSGVTQTPKHLITATGQRVTLRCSPRSGDLSVYWYQQSLDQGLQFLIQYYNGEERAKGNILERFSAQQFPDLHSELNLSSLELGDSALYFCASSATPGRKDFGPGTRLTVL.

In DNA, the CDR3 is TGTGCCATCAGTGAGTCTGGGGCCAACGTCCTGACTTTC. This gives the protein CAISESGANVLTF. This chain uses TRBV10-3 with TRBJ2-6; unclear D gene. The V end was cut by 0 bases, the J end by 3 bases, with 0 bases between. Germline V gives CDR1 ENHRY, CDR2 SYGVKD. This CDR3 comprises 13 residues.

This sequence joins TRBV19 and TRBJ1-1; perhaps TRBD1 as D (5 bases). The CDR3 length is 13 residues. The V end was cut by 6 bases, the J end by 6 bases, with 14 bases between. Germline lookup yields CDR1 LNHDA and CDR2 SQIVND (reference sequence). The CDR3 sequence: CASSPIWGAEAFF. For the CDR3, the DNA is TGTGCCAGTAGCCCCATATGGGGGGCTGAAGCTTTCTTT. Combining the CDR3 with reference TRBV19 and TRBJ1-1 gives the whole variable domain DGGITQSPKYLFRKEGQNVTLSCEQNLNHDAMYWYRQDPGQGLRLIYYSQIVNDFQKGDIAEGYSVSREKKESFPLTVTSAQKNPTAFYLCASSPIWGAEAFFGQGTRLTVV.

This clone was counted a single time. The CDR3 end shows no conserved phenylalanine or tryptophan, and so a read error is likely. The V and J genes are TRBV20-1 and TRBJ1-2; maybe TRBD1 (6 bases). Per the germline V gene, CDR1 is DFQATT and CDR2 is SNEGSKA (reference sequence). V was shortened by 4 bases and J by 7 bases, with 10 bases between the two germline ends. The CDR3 spans 11 residues. The CDR3 region is CSATGDPGYTL. The CDR3 DNA is TGCAGTGCTACAGGGGACCCTGGCTACACCCTC.

This clone was observed once. The gene calls are TRBV19 and TRBJ1-1; no clear D. The CDR3 runs 14 residues. The V gene lost 3 bases and the J gene lost 1 base, with 9 bases spanning the gap. Germline V lookup: CDR1 LNHDA, CDR2 SQIVND (reference sequence). The CDR3, as DNA: TGTGCCAGTAGTATGCGCAGGACGAACACTGAAGCTTTCTTT. Translated, it gives CASSMRRTNTEAFF.

This chain connects TRBV18 to TRBJ1-2; D unresolved. Germline V gene sequence: CDR1 KGHSH, CDR2 LQKENI. The ends were cut back, 3 bases at V and 4 bases at J, with 12 bases in the middle. The CDR3 loop spans 14 amino acids. The DNA for the CDR3 is TGTGCCAGCTCACCGCTTCAGGATATCTATGGCTACACCTTC. Encoded protein: CASSPLQDIYGYTF.

This rearrangement joins TRBV6-6 to TRBJ2-7, with 10 nucleotides matching TRBD2. V trimming: 8 bases; J trimming: 9 bases; junction bases outside the gene matches: 13. Germline CDR1 MNHNY, CDR2 SVGAGI (reference sequence). The CDR3 loop spans 14 amino acids. The CDR3 nucleotides read TGTGCCAGCTTAGGGGTTAAAAGCGGGGGGGCGCAGTACTTC. Translation: CASLGVKSGGAQYF.

This sequence joins TRBV29-1 and TRBJ1-1, with unresolved D. The CDR3 length is 12 residues. Germline assignment: CDR1 SQVTM and CDR2 ANQGSEA. For the CDR3, the DNA is TGCGGTATCCGAGAAATGAACACTGAAGCTTTCTTT. It is translated as CGIREMNTEAFF.

The chain is built from TRBV7-9 and TRBJ1-6, with D unclear. Germline V CDR1 and CDR2: SEHNR, FQNEAQ (reference sequence). V shed 10 bases and J shed 10 bases, with 11 bases lying between them. The CDR3 is 11 residues long. The CDR3 sequence: CATSAGSPLHF. The CDR3 DNA sequence: TGTGCCACCTCAGCGGGCTCACCCCTCCACTTT.

This clone showed up just once. The rearrangement joins TRBV4-3 to TRBJ2-5; D uncertain. Deletions cut 0 bases from V and 3 bases from J, with 14 bases between. The germline gives CDR1 LGHNA, CDR2 YSLEER. The CDR3 has 16 residues. CDR3 protein: CASSQDGNDGKETQYF. Written as DNA, the CDR3 is TGCGCCAGCAGCCAAGATGGGAACGACGGTAAAGAGACCCAGTACTTC.

The chain combines TRBV9 with TRBJ1-1, with a tentative D call TRBD1 (6 bases). CDR1 and CDR2 from the germline V gene are SGDLS and YYNGEE. The length of the CDR3 is 13 residues. V was cut by 9 bases and J by 5 bases, with 17 bases left in between. CDR3 loop: CATSGGAGTEAFF. CDR3 nucleotides: TGTGCCACGTCGGGGGGCGCGGGGACTGAAGCTTTCTTT.

This clone was detected a few times. J is TRBJ1-6 and V is TRBV30; 7 bases agree with TRBD1. Germline loops: CDR1 GTSNPN, CDR2 SVGIG (reference sequence). This CDR3 is 14 amino acids long. V gave up 2 bases and J gave up 14 bases; unmatched junction bases: 12. The CDR3 nucleotides are TGTGCCTGGAGTACCCGACAGGGCCTTTGGACCCTCCACTTT. This codes for CAWSTRQGLWTLHF.

The chain links TRBV6-5 to TRBJ1-1; D call uncertain. Per the germline V gene, CDR1 is MNHEY and CDR2 is SVGAGI. The CDR3 totals 13 residues. V lost 2 bases and J 3 bases, leaving 7 bases between the germline ends. The CDR3 reads CASSYTGYTEAFF. CDR3 DNA sequence: TGTGCCAGCAGTTACACGGGGTACACTGAAGCTTTCTTT.

The chain is built from TRBV27 and TRBJ2-7, with D tentatively TRBD1 or TRBD2 (5 bases each). The CDR3 is made up of 16 amino acids. V was cut by 2 bases and J by 1 base, with 15 bases left in between. Germline V gene sequence: CDR1 MNHEY, CDR2 SMNVEV (reference sequence). CDR3 loop: CASSLNLGTQSYEQYF. The CDR3 DNA reads TGTGCCAGCAGTTTAAATCTGGGGACGCAATCCTACGAGCAGTACTTC.